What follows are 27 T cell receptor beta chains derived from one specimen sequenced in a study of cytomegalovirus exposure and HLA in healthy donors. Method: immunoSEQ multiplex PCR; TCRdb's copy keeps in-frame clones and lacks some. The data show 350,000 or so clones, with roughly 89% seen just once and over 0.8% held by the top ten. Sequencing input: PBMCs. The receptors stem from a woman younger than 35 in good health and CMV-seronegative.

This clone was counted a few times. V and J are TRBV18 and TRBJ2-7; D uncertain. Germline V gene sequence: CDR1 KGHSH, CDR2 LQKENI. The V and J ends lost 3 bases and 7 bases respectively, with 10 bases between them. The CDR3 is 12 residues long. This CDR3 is CASSPVNREQYF. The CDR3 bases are TGTGCCAGCTCACCCGTAAATCGGGAGCAGTACTTC.

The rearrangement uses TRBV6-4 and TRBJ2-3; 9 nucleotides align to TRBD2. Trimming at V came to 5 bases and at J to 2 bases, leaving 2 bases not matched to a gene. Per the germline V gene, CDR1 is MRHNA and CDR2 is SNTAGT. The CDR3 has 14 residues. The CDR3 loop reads CASSSSGTTDTQYF. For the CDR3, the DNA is TGTGCCAGCAGTTCTAGCGGGACCACAGATACGCAGTATTTT.

As DNA, the CDR3 is TGTGCCAGCTCACTGCTTGCAACAGGGTTTTCTACAGATACGCAGTATTTT. It translates to CASSLLATGFSTDTQYF. This sequence joins TRBV18 and TRBJ2-3; the D gene is possibly TRBD1 (6 bases). Looked up from germline, CDR1 is KGHSH and CDR2 is LQKENI. This CDR3 is built from 17 residues. V shed 4 bases and J shed 3 bases, with 20 bases lying between them.

CDR3 amino acids: CASREANQPQHF. The CDR3, as DNA: TGTGCCAGCAGGGAGGCCAATCAGCCCCAGCATTTT. The chain couples TRBV7-2 to TRBJ1-5; no reliable D call. V lost 6 bases, J lost 3 bases, and 6 bases lay in between. Looked up from germline, CDR1 is SGHTA and CDR2 is FQGNSA. CDR3 length: 12 amino acids.

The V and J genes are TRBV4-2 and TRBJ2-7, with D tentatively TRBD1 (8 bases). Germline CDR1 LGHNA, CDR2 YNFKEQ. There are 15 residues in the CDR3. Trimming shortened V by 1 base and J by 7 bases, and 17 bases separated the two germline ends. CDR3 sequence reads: CASSQGGGQAREQYF. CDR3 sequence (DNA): TGTGCCAGCAGCCAAGGGGGGGGACAGGCTCGGGAGCAGTACTTC.

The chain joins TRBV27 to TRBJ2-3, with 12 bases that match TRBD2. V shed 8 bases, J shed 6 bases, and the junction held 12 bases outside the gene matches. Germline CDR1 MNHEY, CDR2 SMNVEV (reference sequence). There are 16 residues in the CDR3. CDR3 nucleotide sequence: TGTGCCAGCCGCCGACTAGCGGGAGTCAACCTGGATACGCAGTATTTT. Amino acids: CASRRLAGVNLDTQYF.

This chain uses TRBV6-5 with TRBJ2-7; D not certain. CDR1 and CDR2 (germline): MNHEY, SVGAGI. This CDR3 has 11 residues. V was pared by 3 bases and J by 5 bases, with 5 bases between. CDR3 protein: CASSYRDEQYF. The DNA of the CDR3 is TGTGCCAGCAGTTATCGGGACGAGCAGTACTTC.

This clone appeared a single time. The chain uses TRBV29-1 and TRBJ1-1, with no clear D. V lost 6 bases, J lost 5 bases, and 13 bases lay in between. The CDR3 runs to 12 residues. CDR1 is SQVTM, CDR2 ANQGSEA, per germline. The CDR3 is CSVGPPGTEAFF. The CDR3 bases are TGCAGCGTAGGACCACCGGGAACTGAAGCTTTCTTT. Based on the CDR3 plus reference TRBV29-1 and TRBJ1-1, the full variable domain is SAVISQKPSRDICQRGTSLTIQCQVDSQVTMMFWYRQQPGQSLTLIATANQGSEATYESGFVIDKFPISRPNLTFSTLTVSNMSPEDSSIYLCSVGPPGTEAFFGQGTRLTVV.

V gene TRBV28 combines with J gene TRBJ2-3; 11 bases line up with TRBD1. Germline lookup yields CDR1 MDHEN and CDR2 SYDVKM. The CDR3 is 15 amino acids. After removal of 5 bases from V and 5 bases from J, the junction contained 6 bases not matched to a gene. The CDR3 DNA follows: TGTGCCAGCAGTGACGGACAGGGGGCAGGAGATACGCAGTATTTT. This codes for CASSDGQGAGDTQYF.

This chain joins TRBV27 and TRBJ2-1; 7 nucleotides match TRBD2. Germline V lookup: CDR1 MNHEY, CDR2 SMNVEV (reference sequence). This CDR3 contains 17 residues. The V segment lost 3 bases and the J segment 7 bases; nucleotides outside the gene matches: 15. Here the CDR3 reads CASSLLPAGAGMNEQFF. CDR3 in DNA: TGTGCCAGCAGTTTGCTCCCGGCGGGAGCGGGAATGAATGAGCAGTTCTTC.

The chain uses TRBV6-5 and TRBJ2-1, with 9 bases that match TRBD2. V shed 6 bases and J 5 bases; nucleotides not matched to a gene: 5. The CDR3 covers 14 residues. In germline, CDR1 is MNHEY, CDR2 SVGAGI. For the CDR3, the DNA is TGTGCCAGCAGCCCCCCTAGCGGGGACAATGAGCAGTTCTTC. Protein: CASSPPSGDNEQFF.

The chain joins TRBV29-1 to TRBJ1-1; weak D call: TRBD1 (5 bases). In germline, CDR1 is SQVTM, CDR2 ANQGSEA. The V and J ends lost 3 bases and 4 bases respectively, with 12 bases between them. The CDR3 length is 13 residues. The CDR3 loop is CSVEQGMGTEAFF. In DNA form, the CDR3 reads TGCAGCGTTGAGCAGGGAATGGGCACTGAAGCTTTCTTT.

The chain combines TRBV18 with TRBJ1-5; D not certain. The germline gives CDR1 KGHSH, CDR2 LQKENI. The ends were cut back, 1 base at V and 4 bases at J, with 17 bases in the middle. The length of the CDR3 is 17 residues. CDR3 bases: TGTGCCAGCTCACCACGGGCCTTAGCGGAGATAAATCAGCCCCAGCATTTT. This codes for CASSPRALAEINQPQHF. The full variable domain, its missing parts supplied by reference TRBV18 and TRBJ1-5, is NAGVMQNPRHLVRRRGQEARLRCSPMKGHSHVYWYRQLPEEGLKFMVYLQKENIIDESGMPKERFSAEFPKEGPSILRIQQVVRGDSAAYFCASSPRALAEINQPQHFGDGTRLSIL.

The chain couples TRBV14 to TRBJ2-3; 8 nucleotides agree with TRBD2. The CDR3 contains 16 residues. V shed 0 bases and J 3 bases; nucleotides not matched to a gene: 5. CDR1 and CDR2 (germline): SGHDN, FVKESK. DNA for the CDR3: TGTGCCAGCAGCCAAGATCTCGGGACTAGAACAGATACGCAGTATTTT. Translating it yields CASSQDLGTRTDTQYF.

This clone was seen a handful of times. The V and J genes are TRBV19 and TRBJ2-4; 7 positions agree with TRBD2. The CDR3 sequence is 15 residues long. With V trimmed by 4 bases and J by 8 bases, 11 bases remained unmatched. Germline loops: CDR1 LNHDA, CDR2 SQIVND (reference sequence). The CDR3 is CASSKVRGGTDIQYF. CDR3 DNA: TGTGCCAGTAGTAAGGTTCGGGGAGGGACCGACATTCAGTACTTC.

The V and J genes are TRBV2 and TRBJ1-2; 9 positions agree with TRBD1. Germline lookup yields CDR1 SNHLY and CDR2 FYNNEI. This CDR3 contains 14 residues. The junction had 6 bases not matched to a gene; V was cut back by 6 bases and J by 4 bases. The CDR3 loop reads CASSEQGAVYGYTF. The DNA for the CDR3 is TGTGCCAGCAGCGAACAGGGGGCAGTCTATGGCTACACCTTC.

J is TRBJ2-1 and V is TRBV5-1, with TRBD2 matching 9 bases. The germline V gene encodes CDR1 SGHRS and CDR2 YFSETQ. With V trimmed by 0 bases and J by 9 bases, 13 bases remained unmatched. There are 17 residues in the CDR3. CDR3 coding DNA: TGCGCCAGCAGCTTGGAAGGGCTAGCGGGACGGAGTGGTGAGCAGTTCTTC. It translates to CASSLEGLAGRSGEQFF.

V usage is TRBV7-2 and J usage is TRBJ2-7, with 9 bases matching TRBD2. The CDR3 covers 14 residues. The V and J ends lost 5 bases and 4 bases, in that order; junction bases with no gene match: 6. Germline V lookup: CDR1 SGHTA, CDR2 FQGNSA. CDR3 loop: CASSPSGTLYEQYF. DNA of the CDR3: TGTGCCAGCAGCCCTAGCGGGACGTTGTACGAGCAGTACTTC.

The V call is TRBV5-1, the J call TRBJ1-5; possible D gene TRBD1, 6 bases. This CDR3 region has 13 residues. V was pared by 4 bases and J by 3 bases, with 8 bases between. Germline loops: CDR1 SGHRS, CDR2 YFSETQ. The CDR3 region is CASSRDTNQPQHF. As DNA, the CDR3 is TGCGCCAGCAGCCGGGACACCAATCAGCCCCAGCATTTT.

CDR3 protein: CATRQGTYGYTF. CDR3 DNA sequence: TGTGCCACCAGACAGGGGACCTATGGCTACACCTTC. V is TRBV15 and J is TRBJ1-2, with TRBD1 identical over 7 bases. The V segment lost 6 bases and the J segment 4 bases; nucleotides outside the gene matches: 2. The CDR3 consists of 12 residues. Germline V gives CDR1 LNHNV, CDR2 YYDKDF (reference sequence).

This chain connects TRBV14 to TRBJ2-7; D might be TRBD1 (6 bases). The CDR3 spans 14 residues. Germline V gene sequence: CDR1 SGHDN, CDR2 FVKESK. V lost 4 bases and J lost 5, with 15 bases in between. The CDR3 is CASSRTQGSHEQYF. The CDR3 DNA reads TGTGCCAGCAGCCGGACCCAGGGGAGCCACGAGCAGTACTTC.

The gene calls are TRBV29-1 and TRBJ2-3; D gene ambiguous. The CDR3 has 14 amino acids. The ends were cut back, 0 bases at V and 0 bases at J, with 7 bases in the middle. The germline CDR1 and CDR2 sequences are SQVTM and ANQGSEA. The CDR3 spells CSVEEQLSTDTQYF. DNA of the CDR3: TGCAGCGTTGAAGAACAGCTTAGCACAGATACGCAGTATTTT.

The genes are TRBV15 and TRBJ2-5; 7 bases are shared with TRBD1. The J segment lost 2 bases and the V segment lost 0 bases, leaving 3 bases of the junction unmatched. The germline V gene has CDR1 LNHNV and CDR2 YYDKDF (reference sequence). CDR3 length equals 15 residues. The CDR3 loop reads CATSRDPGQQETQYF. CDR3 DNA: TGTGCCACCAGCAGAGATCCGGGACAGCAAGAGACCCAGTACTTC. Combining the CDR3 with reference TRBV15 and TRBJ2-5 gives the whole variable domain DAMVIQNPRYQVTQFGKPVTLSCSQTLNHNVMYWYQQKSSQAPKLLFHYYDKDFNNEADTPDNFQSRRPNTSFCFLDIRSPGLGDTAMYLCATSRDPGQQETQYFGPGTRLLVL.

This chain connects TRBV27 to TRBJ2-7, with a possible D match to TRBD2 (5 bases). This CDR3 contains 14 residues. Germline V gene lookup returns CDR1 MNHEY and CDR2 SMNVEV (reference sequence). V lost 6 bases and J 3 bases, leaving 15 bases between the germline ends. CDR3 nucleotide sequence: TGTGCCAGCAGGCAGTCAGGAGGAATCTACGAGCAGTACTTC. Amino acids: CASRQSGGIYEQYF.

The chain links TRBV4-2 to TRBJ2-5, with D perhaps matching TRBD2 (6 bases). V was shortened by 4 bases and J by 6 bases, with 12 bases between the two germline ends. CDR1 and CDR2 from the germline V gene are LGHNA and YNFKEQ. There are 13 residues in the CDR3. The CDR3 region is CASSRSSDKTQYF. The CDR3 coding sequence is TGTGCCAGCAGCCGTTCTAGCGATAAGACCCAGTACTTC.

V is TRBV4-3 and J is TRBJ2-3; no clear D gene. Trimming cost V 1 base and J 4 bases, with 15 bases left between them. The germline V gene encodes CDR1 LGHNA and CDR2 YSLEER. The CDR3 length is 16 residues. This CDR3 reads CASSQAVARKPDTQYF. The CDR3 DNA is TGCGCCAGCAGCCAAGCGGTGGCTAGGAAACCAGATACGCAGTATTTT.

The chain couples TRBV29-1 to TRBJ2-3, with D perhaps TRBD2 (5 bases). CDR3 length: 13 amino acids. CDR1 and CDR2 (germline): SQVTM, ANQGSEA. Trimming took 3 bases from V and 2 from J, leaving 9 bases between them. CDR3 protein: CSVDGDTTDTQYF. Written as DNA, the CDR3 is TGCAGCGTTGACGGGGATACCACAGATACGCAGTATTTT.